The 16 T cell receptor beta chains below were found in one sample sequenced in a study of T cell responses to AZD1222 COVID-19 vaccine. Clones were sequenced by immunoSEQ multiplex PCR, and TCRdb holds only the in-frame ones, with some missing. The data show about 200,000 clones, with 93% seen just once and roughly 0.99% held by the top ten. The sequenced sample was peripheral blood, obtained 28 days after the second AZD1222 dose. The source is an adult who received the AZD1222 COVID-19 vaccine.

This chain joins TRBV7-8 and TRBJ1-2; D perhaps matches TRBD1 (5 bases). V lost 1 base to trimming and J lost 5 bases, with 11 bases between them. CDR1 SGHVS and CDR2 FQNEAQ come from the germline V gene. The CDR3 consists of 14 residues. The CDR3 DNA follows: TGTGCCAGCAGCTTAGAAGCTCGGGGGTATGGCTACACCTTC. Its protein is CASSLEARGYGYTF.

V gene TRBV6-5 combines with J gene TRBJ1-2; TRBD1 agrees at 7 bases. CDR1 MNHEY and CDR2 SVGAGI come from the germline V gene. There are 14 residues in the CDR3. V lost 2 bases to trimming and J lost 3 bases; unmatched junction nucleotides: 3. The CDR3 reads CASSYRDSYYGYTF. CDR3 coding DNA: TGTGCCAGCAGTTACAGGGACAGCTACTATGGCTACACCTTC.

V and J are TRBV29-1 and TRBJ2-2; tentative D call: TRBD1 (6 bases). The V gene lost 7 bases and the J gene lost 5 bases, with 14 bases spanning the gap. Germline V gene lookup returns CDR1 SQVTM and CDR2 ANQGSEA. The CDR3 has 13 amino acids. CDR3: CSAEGDRTGELFF. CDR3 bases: TGCAGCGCCGAGGGGGACCGAACCGGGGAGCTGTTTTTT.

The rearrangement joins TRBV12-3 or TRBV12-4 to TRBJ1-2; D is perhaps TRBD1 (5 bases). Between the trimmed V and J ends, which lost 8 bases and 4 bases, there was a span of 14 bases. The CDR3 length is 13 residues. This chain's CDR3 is CASRGGRAYGYTF. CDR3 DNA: TGTGCCAGCCGCGGTGGCAGGGCCTATGGCTACACCTTC.

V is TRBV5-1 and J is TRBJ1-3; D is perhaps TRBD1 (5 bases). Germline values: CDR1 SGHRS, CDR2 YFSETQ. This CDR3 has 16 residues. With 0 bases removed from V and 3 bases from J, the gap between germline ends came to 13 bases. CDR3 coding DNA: TGCGCCAGCAGCTTGGAGAGGGGCTCAGATGGAAACACCATATATTTT. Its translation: CASSLERGSDGNTIYF.

The CDR3: CASSKAYPHTEAFF. CDR3 DNA sequence: TGTGCCAGCAGCAAAGCCTACCCCCACACTGAAGCTTTCTTT. The chain has TRBV21-1 and TRBJ1-1. TRBV21-1 is deemed a pseudogene. This CDR3 has 14 residues.

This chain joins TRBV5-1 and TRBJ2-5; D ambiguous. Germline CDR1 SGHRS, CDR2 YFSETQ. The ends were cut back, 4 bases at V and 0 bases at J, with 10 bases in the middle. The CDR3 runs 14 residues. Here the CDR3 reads CASSRNLDQETQYF. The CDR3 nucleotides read TGCGCCAGCAGCCGCAACCTGGACCAAGAGACCCAGTACTTC.

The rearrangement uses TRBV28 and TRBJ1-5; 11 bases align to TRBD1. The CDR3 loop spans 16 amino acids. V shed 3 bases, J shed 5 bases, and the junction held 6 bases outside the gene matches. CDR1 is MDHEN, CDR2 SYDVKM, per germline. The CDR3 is CASSFRTGGADQPQHF. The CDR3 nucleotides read TGTGCCAGCAGTTTTCGGACAGGGGGCGCCGATCAGCCCCAGCATTTT.

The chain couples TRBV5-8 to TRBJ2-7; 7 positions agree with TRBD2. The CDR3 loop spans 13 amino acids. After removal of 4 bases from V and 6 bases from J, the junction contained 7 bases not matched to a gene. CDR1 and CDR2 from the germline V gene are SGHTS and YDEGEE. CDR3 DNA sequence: TGTGCCAGCAGCAAATCAACGGGGGGCGAGCAGTACTTC. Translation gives CASSKSTGGEQYF. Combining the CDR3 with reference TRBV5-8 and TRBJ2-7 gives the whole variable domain EAGVTQSPTHLIKTRGQQATLRCSPISGHTSVYWYQQALGLGLQFLLWYDEGEERNRGNFPPRFSGRQFPNYSSELNVNALELEDSALYLCASSKSTGGEQYFGPGTRLTVT.

For the CDR3, the DNA is TGTGCCAGCAGCGTAGGAGTGCCCGGGGAGCTGTTTTTT. Residues: CASSVGVPGELFF. The chain uses TRBV9 and TRBJ2-2, with D uncertain. The length of the CDR3 is 13 residues. Trimming stripped 0 bases from V and 6 bases from J, with 6 bases between. Germline V lookup: CDR1 SGDLS, CDR2 YYNGEE.

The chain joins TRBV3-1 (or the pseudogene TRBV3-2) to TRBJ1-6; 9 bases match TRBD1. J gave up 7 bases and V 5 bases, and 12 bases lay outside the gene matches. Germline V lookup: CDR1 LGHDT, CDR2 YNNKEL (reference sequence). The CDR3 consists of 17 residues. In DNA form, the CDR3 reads TGTGCCAGCAGCGGACGGACAGGGGCAGGACCCAATTCACCCCTCCACTTT. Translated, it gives CASSGRTGAGPNSPLHF.

Here the CDR3 DNA reads TGTGCCAGTAGTGTGGGGACAGGGGGCTCCTACGAGCAGTACTTC. Translated, it gives CASSVGTGGSYEQYF. V and J are TRBV19 and TRBJ2-7; TRBD1 matches at 11 bases. Germline-derived CDR1 and CDR2 are LNHDA and SQIVND (reference sequence). The CDR3 consists of 15 residues. Losses at the gene ends were 5 bases for V and 0 bases for J; bases not matched to a gene: 3.

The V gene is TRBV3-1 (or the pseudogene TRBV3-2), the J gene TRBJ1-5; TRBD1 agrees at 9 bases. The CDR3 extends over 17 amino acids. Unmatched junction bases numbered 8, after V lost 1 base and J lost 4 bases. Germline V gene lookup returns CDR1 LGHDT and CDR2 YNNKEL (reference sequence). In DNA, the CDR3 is TGTGCCAGCAGCCAAGGGACAGGGGCGGTTAGGAATCAGCCCCAGCATTTT. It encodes CASSQGTGAVRNQPQHF.

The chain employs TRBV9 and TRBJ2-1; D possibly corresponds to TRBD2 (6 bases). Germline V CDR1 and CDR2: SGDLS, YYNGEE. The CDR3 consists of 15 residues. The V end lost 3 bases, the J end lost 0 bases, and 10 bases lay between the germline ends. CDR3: CASSGGDPSYNEQFF. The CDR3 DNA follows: TGTGCCAGCAGCGGCGGGGACCCCTCCTACAATGAGCAGTTCTTC.

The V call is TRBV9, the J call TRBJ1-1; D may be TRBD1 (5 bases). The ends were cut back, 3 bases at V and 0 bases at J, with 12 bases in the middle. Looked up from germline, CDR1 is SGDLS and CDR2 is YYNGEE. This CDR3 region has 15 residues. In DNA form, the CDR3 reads TGTGCCAGCAGCGGTGGGGCGGGATTGAACACTGAAGCTTTCTTT. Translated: CASSGGAGLNTEAFF.

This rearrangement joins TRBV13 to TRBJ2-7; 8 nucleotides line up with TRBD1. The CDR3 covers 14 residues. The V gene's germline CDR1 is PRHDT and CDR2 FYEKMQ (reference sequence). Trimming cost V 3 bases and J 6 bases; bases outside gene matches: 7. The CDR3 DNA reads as TGTGCCAGCAGCTTCGGACAGGGTGAACTCGAGCAGTACTTC. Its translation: CASSFGQGELEQYF.